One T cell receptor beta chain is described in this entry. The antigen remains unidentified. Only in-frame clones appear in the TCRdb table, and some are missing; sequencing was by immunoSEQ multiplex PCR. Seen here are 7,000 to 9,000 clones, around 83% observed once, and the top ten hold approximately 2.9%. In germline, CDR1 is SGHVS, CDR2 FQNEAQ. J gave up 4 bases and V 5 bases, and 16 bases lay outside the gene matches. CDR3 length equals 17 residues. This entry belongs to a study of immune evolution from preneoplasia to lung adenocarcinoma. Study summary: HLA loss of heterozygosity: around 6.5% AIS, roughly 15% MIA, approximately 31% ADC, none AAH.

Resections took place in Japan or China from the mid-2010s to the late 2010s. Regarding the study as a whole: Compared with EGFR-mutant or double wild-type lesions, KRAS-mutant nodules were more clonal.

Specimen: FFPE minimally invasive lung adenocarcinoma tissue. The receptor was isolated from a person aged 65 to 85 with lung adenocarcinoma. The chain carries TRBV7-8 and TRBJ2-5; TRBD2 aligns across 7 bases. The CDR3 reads CASSPQRSGLVRETQYF. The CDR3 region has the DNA TGTGCCAGCAGCCCCCAAAGATCCGGACTAGTCAGAGAGACCCAGTACTTC.